The entry below gives a single T cell receptor (beta chain) sequence along with its context. The sample comes from a study of blood T cell repertoires in COVID-19. The wider study: From the United States, Italy and Spain came samples of acute and convalescent COVID-19.

This CDR3 contains 14 residues. The junction had 5 bases not matched to a gene; V was cut back by 3 bases and J by 4 bases. The germline CDR1 and CDR2 sequences are SGHRS and YFSETQ. In the authors' methods: Quantification of nucleated cells was approximated via reference gene primer amplification. Some clones are missing from TCRdb's copy, which holds only in-frame ones; the method was immunoSEQ multiplex PCR. The DNA was the basis for D and trimming; V, J and clone size are from that table. The sample lists fewer than 250,000 clones, approximately 81% seen once, with around 8.9% in the top ten. Participants came from under 30 US areas, aged roughly 18 to 89 years.

Material: PBMCs or T cells enriched from blood (not recorded which). This chain joins TRBV5-1 and TRBJ1-2, with TRBD1 matching 8 bases. The receptor comes from a woman between 50 and 59 years old with acute COVID-19. This CDR3 reads CASSSGQAVYGYTF. The CDR3 region has the DNA TGCGCCAGCAGCTCGGGACAGGCAGTCTATGGCTACACCTTC. Supplemented by reference TRBV5-1 and TRBJ1-2, the full variable domain reads KAGVTQTPRYLIKTRGQQVTLSCSPISGHRSVSWYQQTPGQGLQFLFEYFSETQRNKGNFPGRFSGRQFSNSRSEMNVSTLELGDSALYLCASSSGQAVYGYTFGSGTRLTVV.